These T cell receptor beta chains were read from a single sample in a study of cytomegalovirus exposure and HLA in healthy donors. The assay was immunoSEQ multiplex PCR, and TCRdb's table has in-frame clones only and misses some. The data show approximately 140,000 clones, about four fifths seen once. The specimen was PBMCs. These receptors were collected from a human donor in good health. Each CDR3 is given with its conserved first and last residue. D genes are given only for firm matches. Not every row has a clone size; where given, it reads once, few, many or a size class.

V,J,D,size,CDR3,DNA
TRBV6-5,TRBJ2-7,-,-,CASSYSRDTPLGEQYF,TGTGCCAGCAGTTACTCCCGGGACACCCCCTTGGGGGAGCAGTACTTC
TRBV7-2,TRBJ2-7,TRBD2,-,CASSLGTSVSYEQYF,TGTGCCAGCAGCTTAGGCACTAGCGTCTCCTACGAGCAGTACTTC
TRBV28,TRBJ2-7,-,-,CASSPPQISEQYF,TGTGCCAGCAGTCCCCCCCAGATCAGCGAGCAGTACTTC
TRBV6-4,TRBJ1-6,-,few,CASSEDRGIGSPLHF,TGTGCCAGCAGCGAAGACCGGGGGATAGGGTCACCCCTCCACTTT
TRBV5-6,TRBJ2-3,-,-,CASSHRISTDTQYF,TGTGCCAGCAGCCACAGAATTAGCACAGATACGCAGTATTTT
TRBV28,TRBJ1-1,-,few,CASSLARVGTEAFF,TGTGCCAGCAGTTTAGCCAGGGTTGGCACTGAAGCTTTCTTT
TRBV18,TRBJ1-2,-,once,CASRNLTTNYGYTF,TGTGCCAGCCGAAACCTCACAACTAACTATGGCTACACCTTC
TRBV20-1,TRBJ2-1,-,-,CSLGEDEQFF,TGCAGTTTGGGGGAGGATGAGCAGTTCTTC
TRBV7-9,TRBJ2-3,-,-,CASSDSDSSLGLYF,TGTGCCAGCAGTGACTCTGACAGTAGTTTGGGCCTGTATTTT
TRBV19,TRBJ2-7,-,-,CASSMGLTYEQYF,TGTGCCAGTAGTATGGGGCTGACCTACGAGCAGTACTTC
TRBV15,TRBJ1-4,-,few,CATSRDQNRNEKLFF,TGTGCCACCAGCAGAGATCAGAACAGGAATGAAAAACTGTTTTTT
TRBV4-2,TRBJ2-7,-,-,CASSQSGYEQYF,TGTGCCAGCAGCCAATCCGGTTACGAGCAGTACTTC
TRBV10-3,TRBJ1-2,-,-,CAIPLGGGYTF,TGTGCCATCCCCCTTGGGGGCGGCTACACCTTC
TRBV29-1,TRBJ1-1,-,-,CSVLKRNTEAFF,TGCAGCGTCCTGAAGAGGAACACTGAAGCTTTCTTT
TRBV6-1,TRBJ2-7,-,-,CASSDGFAYEQYF,TGTGCCAGCAGTGACGGGTTTGCCTACGAGCAGTACTTC
TRBV4-2,TRBJ1-1,-,-,CASSQKGVMNTEAFF,TGTGCCAGCAGCCAAAAGGGAGTTATGAACACTGAAGCTTTCTTT
TRBV27,TRBJ2-7,TRBD1,-,CASSLDRAYEQYF,TGTGCCAGCAGTTTAGACAGGGCCTACGAGCAGTACTTC
TRBV28,TRBJ2-7,-,-,CAIGSHSEQYF,TGTGCCATCGGGTCACACTCCGAGCAGTACTTC
TRBV5-4,TRBJ2-5,-,-,CASSPGAQETQYF,TGTGCCAGCAGCCCTGGGGCGCAAGAGACCCAGTACTTC
TRBV11-2,TRBJ2-6,TRBD2,-,CASSPLLAGDSGANVLTF,TGTGCCAGCAGCCCCCTCCTAGCGGGAGACTCTGGGGCCAACGTCCTGACTTTC
TRBV6-5,TRBJ2-7,-,-,CASRKTPLYEQYF,TGTGCCAGCAGAAAAACTCCGCTATACGAGCAGTACTTC
TRBV5-1,TRBJ1-1,-,-,CASSPDPRLDTEAFF,TGCGCCAGCAGCCCCGACCCCAGGTTGGACACTGAAGCTTTCTTT
TRBV5-6,TRBJ2-7,TRBD2,few,CASSFASGLAGEYF,TGTGCCAGCAGCTTCGCTAGCGGACTTGCCGGGGAGTACTTC
TRBV11-2,TRBJ2-4,TRBD2,-,CASSSFSSGGRAKNIQYF,TGTGCCAGCAGCTCATTTTCCTCGGGGGGGCGAGCCAAAAACATTCAGTACTTC
TRBV7-2,TRBJ2-5,TRBD1,-,CASTNSGTGRGTQYF,TGTGCCAGCACAAACTCCGGGACAGGGCGTGGGACCCAGTACTTC
TRBV12-5,TRBJ2-2,TRBD1,-,CASGTYLGQGGTGELFF,TGTGCTAGTGGTACATACCTCGGACAGGGCGGGACCGGGGAGCTGTTTTTT
TRBV2,TRBJ1-2,-,-,CASTMLRGEGYTF,TGTGCCAGCACCATGCTCCGGGGAGAGGGCTACACCTTC
TRBV28,TRBJ2-5,-,few,CASSLSQQETQYF,TGTGCCAGCAGTTTATCGCAGCAAGAGACCCAGTACTTC
TRBV5-4,TRBJ2-3,TRBD2,-,CASSLAGSGGPTDTQYF,TGTGCCAGCAGCTTGGCCGGTAGCGGGGGACCCACAGATACGCAGTATTTT
TRBV27,TRBJ2-1,TRBD2,-,CASSMGTSGADYNEQFF,TGTGCCAGCAGTATGGGGACTAGCGGGGCAGATTACAATGAGCAGTTCTTC
TRBV5-6,TRBJ1-3,TRBD1,-,CASSLGQGGNTIYF,TGTGCCAGCAGCTTGGGACAGGGAGGAAACACCATATATTTT
TRBV9,TRBJ2-7,TRBD2,-,CASSEGLAGGEQYF,TGTGCCAGCAGCGAAGGCCTAGCGGGAGGCGAGCAGTACTTC
TRBV28,TRBJ2-1,TRBD1,-,CASTTSGTAFNEQFF,TGTGCCAGCACTACCTCCGGGACAGCCTTCAATGAGCAGTTCTTC
TRBV6-5,TRBJ1-4,TRBD1,-,CASRRDREREKLFF,TGTGCCAGCAGACGTGACAGGGAGAGGGAAAAACTGTTTTTT
TRBV6-1,TRBJ2-2,-,-,CASSGLIGAGELFF,TGTGCCAGTTCCGGGCTAATAGGGGCCGGGGAGCTGTTTTTT
TRBV9,TRBJ1-6,-,-,CASSLDSLLNSPLHF,TGTGCCAGCAGCCTCGACAGCTTACTCAATTCACCCCTCCACTTT
TRBV5-1,TRBJ2-1,TRBD2,-,CASSPMGLAGMQFNEQFF,TGCGCCAGCAGCCCCATGGGGCTAGCGGGAATGCAATTCAATGAGCAGTTCTTC
TRBV5-8,TRBJ1-1,-,-,CASSLASGAAEAFF,TGTGCCAGCAGCTTGGCTTCAGGGGCGGCTGAAGCTTTCTTT
TRBV7-9,TRBJ2-1,TRBD1,-,CASSWGQGENEQFF,TGTGCCAGCAGTTGGGGACAGGGGGAGAATGAGCAGTTCTTC
TRBV5-6,TRBJ2-3,TRBD2,-,CASSLPSGVHSSTDTQYF,TGTGCCAGCAGCTTGCCCAGCGGGGTGCATTCTAGCACAGATACGCAGTATTTT
TRBV13,TRBJ2-7,TRBD1,once,CASSRLGTASYEQYF,TGTGCCAGCAGCCGTCTTGGGACAGCCTCCTACGAGCAGTACTTC
TRBV10-1,TRBJ2-2,TRBD1,few,CASGQGRTGELFF,TGCGCCAGCGGACAGGGGCGCACCGGGGAGCTGTTTTTT
TRBV6-6,TRBJ2-5,-,-,CASSFSGGPGETQYF,TGTGCCAGCAGTTTTTCCGGGGGGCCGGGAGAGACCCAGTACTTC
TRBV7-2,TRBJ2-1,TRBD2,-,CASSSTSGRDNEQFF,TGTGCCAGCAGCTCGACTAGCGGGCGGGACAATGAGCAGTTCTTC
TRBV9,TRBJ2-1,TRBD1,-,CASSVAGTGLFFSYNEQFF,TGTGCCAGCAGCGTAGCCGGGACAGGGCTTTTCTTCTCCTACAATGAGCAGTTCTTC